This TCR beta chain was identified during a study of low-dose radiotherapy and immunotherapy resistance in tumors (dated by TCRdb to about 2022). In the study overall: In Cohort 1, 0.5 Gy per fraction was delivered every 2 weeks, and a total PTV dose of 6.5 Gy was prescribed. Cohort 2 received 1 Gy per fraction every two weeks, with a total of 13 Gy over 26 weeks. Nivolumab and ipilimumab were both given intravenously, with nivolumab at a 240 mg flat dose every two weeks and ipilimumab at 1 mg/kg every six weeks. Every two weeks, patients got intravenous cyclophosphamide at 200 mg/m2, given one day ahead of each radiation and immunotherapy administration. Starting on cycle 1 day 1, patients took 300 mg of aspirin by mouth once daily for four cycles. Randomization of trial participants into treatment groups was not performed. Eight patients were included in the translational analysis, namely three from the first dose cohort plus the first five from the second dose cohort.

In regard to this clonotype: Its antigen is still unknown. This sequence is one base from a far larger clone and is likely a read error.

The sequencer listed for this sample is Illumina HiSeq 2500. First-strand cDNA was synthesized with Superscript III and a set of TRAV- and TRBV-specific primers, covering both TCRalpha and TCRbeta chains. A roughly 18-cycle PCR with Phusion amplified the TCRs, pairing a constant-region primer with the adapter that was attached to the V primers. The MessageAmp II aRNA Amplification Kit was used to amplify the isolated mRNA, with in vitro transcription run for around 15 hours at 37 degrees C. The Dynabeads mRNA DIRECT Purification Kit was used to isolate the mRNA for TCR sequencing. Indexed Illumina adapters were added in a second approximately 25-cycle Phusion PCR, and the resulting products were purified with AMPure XP beads. Concerning the study's data processing: Using custom Perl scripts, TCR sequences that encoded the same protein were pooled, out-of-frame sequences were dropped, and the abundance of each clonotype was calculated. The analysis excluded TCR sequences that were supported by just one read. Shannon entropy, Gini index, clonality, richness, and the frequency of TCRs shared between repertoires were included as repertoire metrics. TCRdb itself trimmed the public reads at Q25 with fastp, ran MiXCR and retained productive beta chains. Every distinct CDR3 protein forms one entry, paired with its most common genes and DNA. The V and J calls were determined by TCRdb, not by the authors. This sample has about 64,000 distinct CDR3 sequences in its table, and about 26% of those were observed once. The ten largest account for under 7% of the sample.

The time point label here, explained by the study, means: before trial treatment. The donors took part in RACIN, a single-arm, phase I, dose-escalation trial that combined nivolumab, ipilimumab, aspirin, low-dose cyclophosphamide and low-dose radiotherapy. Eligible patients had advanced, TIL-negative solid tumors. Looking up the germline V gene yields CDR1 MDHEN and CDR2 SYDVKM. V is clipped by 1 base and J by 7 bases, and the sequence between their germline boundaries is 20 bases long. Inclusive of the bounding cysteine and phenylalanine, the CDR3 is 16 residues long. Kept here is only the CDR3 DNA, which spans 48 bases and is read in frame from base 1.

This chain is built from TRBV28 and TRBJ2-7; the best D guess is TRBD1, with 6 bases matching. This clonotype originated in a male donor with rectosigmoid adenocarcinoma. The sequenced sample was PBMCs, obtained before treatment. The DNA reads as follows: TGTGCCAGCAGTTTATCCCCTCGACAGGTGGGGAATGAGCAGTACTTC. Its amino acids are CASSLSPRQVGNEQYF.